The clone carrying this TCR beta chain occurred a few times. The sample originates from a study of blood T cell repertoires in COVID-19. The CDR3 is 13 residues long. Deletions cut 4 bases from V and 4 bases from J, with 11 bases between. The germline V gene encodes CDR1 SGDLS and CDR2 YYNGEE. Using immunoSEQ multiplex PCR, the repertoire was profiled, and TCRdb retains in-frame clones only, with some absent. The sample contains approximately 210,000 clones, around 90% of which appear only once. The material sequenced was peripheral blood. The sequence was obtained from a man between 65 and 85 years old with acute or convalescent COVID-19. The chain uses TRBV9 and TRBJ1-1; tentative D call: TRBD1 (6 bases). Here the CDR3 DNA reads TGTGCCAGCAGCCAGATACAGGGCACTGAAGCTTTCTTT. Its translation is CASSQIQGTEAFF.